Below, 17 T cell receptor beta chains from the same sample are listed, as sequenced in a study of CD8 T cells in ankylosing spondylitis. TCRdb fed the 5' RACE reads into MiXCR, producing one record per CDR3 protein. The data contain approximately 400,000 distinct CDR3 sequences, 26% of them singletons. For these TCRs, the target antigens are not known. Study-level results: What appeared characteristic of ankylosing spondylitis blood was a TCR beta motif of fewer than ten highly homologous variants.

Material: blood, either unsorted or a sorted T cell fraction (not recorded which). Receptor source: a male donor with ankylosing spondylitis.

This clonotype has just a few counts. This sequence joins TRBV12-3 or TRBV12-4 and TRBJ2-6; D unresolved. This CDR3 contains 16 residues. The V end lost 5 bases, the J end lost 0 bases, and 11 bases lay between the germline ends. The CDR3 bases are TGTGCCAGCAGTCCTACGGCAGGCTCTGGGGCCAACGTCCTGACTTTC. Translation gives CASSPTAGSGANVLTF.

V gene TRBV11-2 combines with J gene TRBJ2-7; 12 bases fit TRBD2. This CDR3 contains 16 residues. Trimming cost V 4 bases and J 5 bases; bases outside gene matches: 9. CDR1 and CDR2 (germline): SGHAT, FQNNGV. This CDR3 is CASSSLAGGPADEQYF. The CDR3 coding sequence is TGTGCCAGCAGCTCTCTAGCGGGAGGGCCGGCGGACGAGCAGTACTTC.

In its sample, this clonotype was seen a few times. The chain has TRBV19 and TRBJ1-5; D ambiguous. V gave up 5 bases and J gave up 15 bases, with 14 bases separating them. This CDR3 is 11 amino acids long. Germline assignment: CDR1 LNHDA and CDR2 SQIVND (reference sequence). The CDR3 nucleotides are TGTGCCAGTAGTTCCGACCGAATAAGGCATTTT. Translated: CASSSDRIRHF.

This clonotype has at least ten counts. This rearrangement joins TRBV27 to TRBJ2-3, with 7 positions matching TRBD1. CDR1 MNHEY and CDR2 SMNVEV come from the germline V gene (reference sequence). The CDR3 loop spans 14 amino acids. V gave up 6 bases and J gave up 3 bases; unmatched junction bases: 6. The CDR3 loop is CASSLSRGTDTQYF. The CDR3 DNA reads as TGTGCCAGCAGCTTAAGCAGGGGGACAGATACGCAGTATTTT.

This clonotype appeared many times. V usage is TRBV18 and J usage is TRBJ2-2; D is undetermined. There are 14 residues in the CDR3. Deletions cut 3 bases from V and 0 bases from J, with 5 bases between. Germline V lookup: CDR1 KGHSH, CDR2 LQKENI. CDR3 in DNA: TGTGCCAGCTCACCGTCGACGAACACCGGGGAGCTGTTTTTT. It yields the protein CASSPSTNTGELFF. The whole variable domain, remainder taken from reference TRBV18 and TRBJ2-2, is NAGVMQNPRHLVRRRGQEARLRCSPMKGHSHVYWYRQLPEEGLKFMVYLQKENIIDESGMPKERFSAEFPKEGPSILRIQQVVRGDSAAYFCASSPSTNTGELFFGEGSRLTVL.

The chain joins TRBV7-9 to TRBJ1-5; TRBD1 might be the D (6 bases). Germline lookup yields CDR1 SEHNR and CDR2 FQNEAQ (reference sequence). The CDR3 is 13 residues long. Trimming took off 4 bases at V and 6 bases at J, with 10 bases between the two ends. CDR3 sequence: CASSSQQGQPQHF. For the CDR3, the DNA is TGTGCCAGCAGCTCACAACAGGGTCAGCCCCAGCATTTT. Full variable domain (missing parts from reference TRBV7-9 and TRBJ1-5): DTGVSQNPRHKITKRGQNVTFRCDPISEHNRLYWYRQTLGQGPEFLTYFQNEAQLEKSRLLSDRFSAERPKGSFSTLEIQRTEQGDSAMYLCASSSQQGQPQHFGDGTRLSIL.

The table lists this clonotype with many counts. This rearrangement joins TRBV12-3 or TRBV12-4 to TRBJ1-1; a weak D match, TRBD1 (5 bases). Trimming left V 2 bases short and J 3 bases short, with 10 bases between. The CDR3 totals 14 residues. The CDR3 here is CASSLLGGDTEAFF. The CDR3 coding sequence is TGTGCCAGCAGTTTATTGGGGGGGGACACTGAAGCTTTCTTT.

The rearrangement joins TRBV10-3 to TRBJ1-1, with D possibly TRBD1 on 5 matching bases. The CDR3 length is 15 residues. Germline lookup yields CDR1 ENHRY and CDR2 SYGVKD. V was pared by 0 bases and J by 4 bases, with 12 bases between. The DNA for the CDR3 is TGTGCCATCAGTGAGTCGACGGGGGAGGGCACTGAAGCTTTCTTT. Protein sequence: CAISESTGEGTEAFF.

The chain joins TRBV18 to TRBJ2-2; 9 bases fit TRBD1. Germline CDR1 KGHSH, CDR2 LQKENI. The CDR3 covers 15 residues. Germline trimming cut 3 bases from V and 3 bases from J; bases unmatched to any gene: 2. The CDR3 spells CASSPGQGHTGELFF. CDR3 coding DNA: TGTGCCAGCTCACCGGGACAGGGACACACCGGGGAGCTGTTTTTT.

This clonotype was observed a handful of times. V and J are TRBV6-1 and TRBJ1-5, with D maybe TRBD1 (5 bases). CDR3 length: 16 amino acids. Trimming stripped 8 bases from V and 7 bases from J, with 24 bases between. Germline-derived CDR1 and CDR2 are MNHNS and SASEGT. CDR3 in DNA: TGTGCCAGCGAAGTGAACTCAGGGTTTCCGAGCCAGCCCCAGCATTTT. This gives the protein CASEVNSGFPSQPQHF.

The V and J genes are TRBV11-3 and TRBJ1-4; D remains ambiguous. Germline V gene lookup returns CDR1 SGHNT and CDR2 YENEEA. V dropped 8 bases and J dropped 6 bases, with 13 bases sitting between them. The CDR3 contains 13 residues. DNA of the CDR3: TGTGCCAGCGGTTCTCGGACCTATGAAAAACTGTTTTTT. Its protein product is CASGSRTYEKLFF.

This clonotype appeared a few times. The V call is TRBV4-2, the J call TRBJ2-1, with 8 nucleotides matching TRBD2. CDR1 and CDR2 (germline): LGHNA, YNFKEQ. This CDR3 comprises 15 residues. The trim removed 1 base at V and 9 bases at J, leaving 8 bases unmatched. The DNA of the CDR3 is TGTGCCAGCAGCCAAGCTCCAGCGGGAGAAACTGAGCAGTTCTTC. Protein product: CASSQAPAGETEQFF.

The rearrangement uses TRBV7-9 and TRBJ1-1; a possible D gene is TRBD1 (6 bases). Germline CDR1 SEHNR, CDR2 FQNEAQ (reference sequence). The V end was cut by 7 bases, the J end by 1 base, with 10 bases between. The CDR3 is made up of 13 amino acids. The CDR3 loop reads CASNFRGNTEAFF. CDR3 sequence (DNA): TGTGCCAGCAACTTCAGGGGGAACACTGAAGCTTTCTTT.

This clonotype was seen repeatedly, ten times or more. The gene calls are TRBV7-9 and TRBJ1-3; 9 nucleotides match TRBD1. The CDR3 extends over 15 amino acids. V gave up 2 bases and J gave up 3 bases; unmatched junction bases: 2. Germline CDR1 SEHNR, CDR2 FQNEAQ (reference sequence). For the CDR3, the DNA is TGTGCCAGCAGCTTAACAGGGGGCAGTGGAAACACCATATATTTT. Its translation is CASSLTGGSGNTIYF.

This clonotype showed up just a few times. The chain joins TRBV12-3 or TRBV12-4 to TRBJ1-3; the D gene is possibly TRBD1 (6 bases). The CDR3 extends over 14 amino acids. Trimming stripped 5 bases from V and 1 base from J, with 9 bases between. CDR3 loop: CASSKDRSGNTIYF. The CDR3 DNA follows: TGTGCCAGCAGTAAAGACAGGTCTGGAAACACCATATATTTT.

This clonotype was picked up one time. The V and J genes are TRBV12-3 or TRBV12-4 and TRBJ2-1; 15 positions agree with TRBD2. J gave up 8 bases and V 3 bases, and 2 bases lay outside the gene matches. This CDR3 region has 15 residues. The CDR3 DNA reads as TGTGCCAGCAGTTTTTGGACTAGCGGGAGGGATGAGCAGTTCTTC. Translated: CASSFWTSGRDEQFF.

The genes are TRBV30 and TRBJ2-7, with 14 bases identical to TRBD2. The junction had 12 bases not matched to a gene; V was cut back by 5 bases and J by 6 bases. The CDR3 totals 16 residues. The germline V gene encodes CDR1 GTSNPN and CDR2 SVGIG (reference sequence). The CDR3 is CAWSGLAGATPSEQYF. The CDR3 DNA reads as TGTGCCTGGTCGGGACTAGCGGGAGCCACGCCTTCCGAGCAGTACTTC.